This TCR beta chain was sequenced during a study of cytomegalovirus exposure and HLA in healthy donors. This CDR3 has 15 amino acids. CDR1 GTSNPN and CDR2 SVGIG come from the germline V gene (reference sequence). V was pared by 2 bases and J by 1 base, with 5 bases of the junction left unmatched. The PCR used 60 Vbeta and 13 Jbeta primers. The assay was immunoSEQ multiplex PCR, and TCRdb's table has in-frame clones only and misses some. The repertoire has under 200,000 clones, roughly 71% of them found once; the top ten carry approximately 7%. This clonotype originated in a male donor in good health and CMV-seropositive. J is TRBJ1-3 and V is TRBV30; TRBD1 matches at 7 bases. Sequencing was done on a sample of PBMCs. The CDR3 spells CAWSRGPLSGNTIYF. In DNA, the CDR3 is TGTGCCTGGAGTAGGGGGCCTTTGTCTGGAAACACCATATATTTT.